These 13 T cell receptor beta chains were sequenced from one sample in a study of OX40 agonist ivuxolimab in advanced cancers. Libraries were prepared by immunoSEQ multiplex PCR; TCRdb keeps only in-frame clonotypes and omits some of them. The sample gives approximately 38,000 clones, approximately 80% of which show up once; 20% to 25% is in the top ten. The starting material was CD4+ or CD8+ T cells sorted from blood, obtained in a trial of the OX40 agonist ivuxolimab. The receptors were sampled from an adult with an advanced solid tumor such as melanoma, head and neck, liver or kidney cancer.

J is TRBJ1-1 and V is TRBV5-6; 8 bases are a match to TRBD1. CDR3 length: 17 residues. Unmatched junction bases numbered 11, after V lost 0 bases and J lost 4 bases. Germline assignment: CDR1 SGHDT and CDR2 YYEEEE. CDR3 loop: CASSLVAGGWQSTEAFF. CDR3 coding DNA: TGTGCCAGCAGCTTGGTAGCAGGGGGCTGGCAGAGCACTGAAGCTTTCTTT.

V and J are TRBV7-9 and TRBJ2-7; TRBD2 matches 9 bases. Germline assignment: CDR1 SEHNR and CDR2 FQNEAQ (reference sequence). V lost 5 bases and J lost 2; bases outside the gene matches: 4. The CDR3 totals 14 residues. The CDR3 nucleotides read TGTGCCAGCAGCCCGACTAGCGGTACCTACGAGCAGTACTTC. Its protein is CASSPTSGTYEQYF.

This chain links TRBV19 with TRBJ1-5; a possible D gene is TRBD1 (5 bases). This CDR3 contains 13 residues. Trimming shortened V by 3 bases and J by 6 bases, and 9 bases separated the two germline ends. Germline V gene sequence: CDR1 LNHDA, CDR2 SQIVND (reference sequence). The CDR3 sequence is CASSISGRQPQHF. The CDR3, as DNA: TGTGCCAGTAGTATTTCAGGGCGTCAGCCCCAGCATTTT.

DNA for the CDR3: TGTGCCAGCAGCTTGGGACAGACCTACGAGCAGTACTTC. Residues: CASSLGQTYEQYF. The gene calls are TRBV27 and TRBJ2-7, with TRBD1 matching 7 bases. The CDR3 is made up of 13 amino acids. Germline V gene lookup returns CDR1 MNHEY and CDR2 SMNVEV (reference sequence). V lost 6 bases and J lost 2; bases outside the gene matches: 4.

The V call is TRBV5-1, the J call TRBJ2-1; a weak D match, TRBD2 (6 bases). The V gene's germline CDR1 is SGHRS and CDR2 YFSETQ. This CDR3 has 15 residues. V lost 7 bases to trimming and J lost 0 bases, with 14 bases between them. The CDR3 spells CASSGEVSSYNEQFF. The CDR3 nucleotides read TGCGCCAGCTCGGGGGAGGTTTCCTCCTACAATGAGCAGTTCTTC.

V gene TRBV28 combines with J gene TRBJ2-7; 10 nucleotides agree with TRBD2. From germline, CDR1 is MDHEN and CDR2 SYDVKM. This CDR3 contains 17 residues. Trimming at V came to 7 bases and at J to 0 bases, leaving 12 bases not matched to a gene. The CDR3 bases are TGTGCCAGCAACCTAAGGGGTAGCGGGAGGTTCTCCTACGAGCAGTACTTC. Amino acids: CASNLRGSGRFSYEQYF.

The rearrangement uses TRBV4-1 and TRBJ1-3; 10 nucleotides align to TRBD1. The CDR3 sequence is 16 residues long. Germline assignment: CDR1 MGHRA and CDR2 YSYEKL. Germline trimming cut 5 bases from V and 4 bases from J; bases unmatched to any gene: 8. CDR3 nucleotide sequence: TGCGCCAGCAGCTATCAGACAGGGGGCTGGGGAAACACCATATATTTT. It is translated as CASSYQTGGWGNTIYF.

The rearrangement links TRBV5-4 to TRBJ2-7, with 9 positions matching TRBD1. Trimming took 4 bases from V and 1 from J; bases not matched to a gene: 6. Germline CDR1 reads SGHNT; CDR2 reads YYREEE (reference sequence). The CDR3 spans 15 residues. The CDR3 bases are TGTGCCAGCAGCGTAACCGGGACAGGGTCCTACGAGCAGTACTTC. The encoded protein is CASSVTGTGSYEQYF.

V is TRBV7-9 and J is TRBJ2-3; maybe TRBD1 (5 bases). The germline CDR1 and CDR2 sequences are SEHNR and FQNEAQ (reference sequence). V lost 5 bases to trimming and J lost 6 bases, with 15 bases between them. The CDR3 runs to 14 residues. CDR3: CASSAVPGLDTQYF. The CDR3 nucleotides are TGTGCCAGCAGCGCCGTACCAGGGCTGGATACGCAGTATTTT.

With respect to this clone: Other DNA sequences in this specimen translate into the identical CDR3. The J gene is TRBJ2-2, the V gene TRBV27, with D unclear. Germline CDR1 and CDR2: MNHEY and SMNVEV (reference sequence). This CDR3 region has 12 residues. The V end was cut by 3 bases, the J end by 2 bases, with 1 base between. The CDR3 bases are TGTGCCAGCAGTTTCAACACCGGGGAGCTGTTTTTT. Protein: CASSFNTGELFF.

The chain recombines TRBV7-3 with TRBJ2-5, with D perhaps TRBD2 (6 bases). This CDR3 comprises 16 residues. Germline assignment: CDR1 SGHTA and CDR2 FQGTGA. With 5 bases removed from V and 1 base from J, the gap between germline ends came to 17 bases. The CDR3 protein is CASSHGGQGLQETQYF. The CDR3 DNA is TGTGCCAGCAGCCACGGAGGGCAGGGACTCCAAGAGACCCAGTACTTC.

This sequence joins TRBV7-9 and TRBJ2-7, with D perhaps TRBD1 (6 bases). The V end lost 1 base, the J end lost 5 bases, and 18 bases lay between the germline ends. The CDR3 is made up of 16 amino acids. Germline values: CDR1 SEHNR, CDR2 FQNEAQ (reference sequence). CDR3 DNA sequence: TGTGCCAGCAGCTTAGGAGACAGGCCGCCCGTCCACGAGCAGTACTTC. Residues: CASSLGDRPPVHEQYF.

This clone occurred once. The chain recombines TRBV11-3 with TRBJ2-7, with D possibly called TRBD1 or TRBD2 (5 bases each). Germline V CDR1 and CDR2: SGHNT, YENEEA. CDR3 length equals 17 residues. Between the trimmed V and J ends, which lost 4 bases and 2 bases, there was a span of 21 bases. CDR3 loop: CASSSMGDRSSPYEQYF. The CDR3 bases are TGTGCCAGCAGCTCCATGGGGGATCGGTCCTCCCCCTACGAGCAGTACTTC.